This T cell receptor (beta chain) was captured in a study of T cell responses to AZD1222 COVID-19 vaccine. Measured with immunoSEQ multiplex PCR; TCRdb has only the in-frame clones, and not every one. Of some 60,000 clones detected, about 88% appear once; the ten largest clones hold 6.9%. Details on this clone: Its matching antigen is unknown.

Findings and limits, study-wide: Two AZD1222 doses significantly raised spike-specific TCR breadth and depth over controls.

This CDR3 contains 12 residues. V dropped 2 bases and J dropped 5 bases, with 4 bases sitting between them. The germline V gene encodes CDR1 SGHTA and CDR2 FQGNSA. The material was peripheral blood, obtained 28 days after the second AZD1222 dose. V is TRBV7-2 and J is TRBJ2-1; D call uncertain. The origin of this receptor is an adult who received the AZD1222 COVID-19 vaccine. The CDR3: CASSLPNNEQFF. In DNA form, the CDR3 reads TGTGCCAGCAGCTTACCGAACAATGAGCAGTTCTTC.